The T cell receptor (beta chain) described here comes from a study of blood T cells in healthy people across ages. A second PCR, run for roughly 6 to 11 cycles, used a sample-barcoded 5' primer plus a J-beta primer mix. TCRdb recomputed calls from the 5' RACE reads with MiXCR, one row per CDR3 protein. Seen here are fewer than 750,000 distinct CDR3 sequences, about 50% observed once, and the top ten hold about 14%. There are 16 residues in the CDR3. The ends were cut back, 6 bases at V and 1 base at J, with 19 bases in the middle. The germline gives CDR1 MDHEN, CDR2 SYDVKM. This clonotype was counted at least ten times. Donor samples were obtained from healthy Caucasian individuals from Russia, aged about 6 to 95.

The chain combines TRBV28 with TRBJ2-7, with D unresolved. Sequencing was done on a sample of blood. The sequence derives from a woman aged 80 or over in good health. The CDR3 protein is CASSPGVGRMSYEQYF. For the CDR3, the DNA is TGTGCCAGCAGCCCGGGCGTCGGCAGAATGTCCTACGAGCAGTACTTC.